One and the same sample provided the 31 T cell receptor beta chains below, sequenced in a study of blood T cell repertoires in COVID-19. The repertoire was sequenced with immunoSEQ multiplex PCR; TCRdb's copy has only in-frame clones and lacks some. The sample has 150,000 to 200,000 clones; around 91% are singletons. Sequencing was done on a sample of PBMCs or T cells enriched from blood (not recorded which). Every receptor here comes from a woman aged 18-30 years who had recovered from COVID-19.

CDR3 in amino acids: CASRAGGNHGYTF. Here the CDR3 DNA reads TGTGCCAGCCGGGCAGGGGGCAATCACGGCTACACCTTC. This chain connects TRBV28 to TRBJ1-2, with TRBD1 identical over 8 bases. The germline V gene has CDR1 MDHEN and CDR2 SYDVKM. After removal of 8 bases from V and 8 bases from J, the junction contained 10 bases not matched to a gene. The CDR3 is 13 amino acids.

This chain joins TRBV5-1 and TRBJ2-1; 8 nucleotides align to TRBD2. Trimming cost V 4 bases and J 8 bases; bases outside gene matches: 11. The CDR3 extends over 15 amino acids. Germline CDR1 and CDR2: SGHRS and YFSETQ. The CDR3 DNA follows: TGCGCCAGCAGCCCCCGAGCGGGAGCGGACGATGAGCAGTTCTTC. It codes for CASSPRAGADDEQFF.

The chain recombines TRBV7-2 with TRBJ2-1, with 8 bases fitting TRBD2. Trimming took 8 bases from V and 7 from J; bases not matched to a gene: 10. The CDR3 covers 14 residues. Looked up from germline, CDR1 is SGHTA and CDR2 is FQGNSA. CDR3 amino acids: CASSRLRGGNEQFF. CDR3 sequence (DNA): TGTGCCAGCTCACGACTACGGGGGGGAAATGAGCAGTTCTTC.

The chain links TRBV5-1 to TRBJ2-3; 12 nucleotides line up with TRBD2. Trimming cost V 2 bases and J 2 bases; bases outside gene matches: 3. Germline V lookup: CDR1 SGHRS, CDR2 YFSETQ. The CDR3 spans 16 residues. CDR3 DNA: TGCGCCAGCAGCTTAACTAGCGGGAGGTTCACAGATACGCAGTATTTT. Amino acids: CASSLTSGRFTDTQYF.

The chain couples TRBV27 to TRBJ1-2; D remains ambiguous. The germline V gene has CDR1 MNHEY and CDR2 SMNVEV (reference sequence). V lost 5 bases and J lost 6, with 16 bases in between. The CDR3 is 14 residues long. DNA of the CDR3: TGTGCCAGCAGTGGTATAGGAGTCAGCAATGGCTACACCTTC. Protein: CASSGIGVSNGYTF.

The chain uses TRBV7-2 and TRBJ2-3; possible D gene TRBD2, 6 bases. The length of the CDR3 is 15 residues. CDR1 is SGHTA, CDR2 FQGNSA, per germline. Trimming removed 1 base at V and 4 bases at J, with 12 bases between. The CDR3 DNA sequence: TGTGCCAGCAGCTTAGAGGCGGGAAGCGCAGATACGCAGTATTTT. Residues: CASSLEAGSADTQYF.

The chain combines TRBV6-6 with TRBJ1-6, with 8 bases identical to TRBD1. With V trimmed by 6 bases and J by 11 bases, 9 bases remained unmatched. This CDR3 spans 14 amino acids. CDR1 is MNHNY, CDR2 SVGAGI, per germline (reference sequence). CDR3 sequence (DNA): TGTGCCAGCAGCGGGACAGGATCGGCACCACCCCTCCACTTT. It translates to CASSGTGSAPPLHF.

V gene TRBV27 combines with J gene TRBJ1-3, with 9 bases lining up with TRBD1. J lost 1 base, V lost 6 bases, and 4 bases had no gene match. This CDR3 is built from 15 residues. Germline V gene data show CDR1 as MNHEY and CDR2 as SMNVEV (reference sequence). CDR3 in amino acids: CASSMDRGSGNTIYF. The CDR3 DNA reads TGTGCCAGCAGCATGGACAGGGGATCTGGAAACACCATATATTTT.

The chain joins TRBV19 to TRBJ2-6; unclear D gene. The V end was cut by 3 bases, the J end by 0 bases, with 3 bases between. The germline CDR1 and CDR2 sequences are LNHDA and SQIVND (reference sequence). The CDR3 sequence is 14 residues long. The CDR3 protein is CASSMSSGANVLTF. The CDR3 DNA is TGTGCCAGTAGTATGAGCTCTGGGGCCAACGTCCTGACTTTC.

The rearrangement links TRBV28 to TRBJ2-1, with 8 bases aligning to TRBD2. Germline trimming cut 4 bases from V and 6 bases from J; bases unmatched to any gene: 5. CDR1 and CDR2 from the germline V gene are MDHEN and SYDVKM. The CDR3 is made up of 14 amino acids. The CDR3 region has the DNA TGTGCCAGCAGTTCTCGCGGGAGGACCAATGAGCAGTTCTTC. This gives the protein CASSSRGRTNEQFF.

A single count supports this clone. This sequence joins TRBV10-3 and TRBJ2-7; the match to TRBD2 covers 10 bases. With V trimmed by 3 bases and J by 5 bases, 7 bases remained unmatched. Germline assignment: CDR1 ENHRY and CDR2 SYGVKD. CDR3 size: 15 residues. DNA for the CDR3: TGTGCCATCAGTGAATTACTAGCGGGAACCCACGAGCAGTACTTC. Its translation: CAISELLAGTHEQYF.

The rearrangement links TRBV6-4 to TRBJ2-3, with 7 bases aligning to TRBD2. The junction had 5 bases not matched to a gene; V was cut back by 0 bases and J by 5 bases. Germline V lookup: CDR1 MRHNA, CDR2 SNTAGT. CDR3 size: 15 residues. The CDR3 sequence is CASSDSAGAQDTQYF. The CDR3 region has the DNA TGTGCCAGCAGTGACTCGGCGGGAGCACAAGATACGCAGTATTTT.

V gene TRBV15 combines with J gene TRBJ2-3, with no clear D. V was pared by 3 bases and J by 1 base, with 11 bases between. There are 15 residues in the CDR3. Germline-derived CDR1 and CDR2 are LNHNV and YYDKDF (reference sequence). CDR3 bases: TGTGCCACCAGCAGTCCCCTAGGCGGCACAGATACGCAGTATTTT. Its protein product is CATSSPLGGTDTQYF.

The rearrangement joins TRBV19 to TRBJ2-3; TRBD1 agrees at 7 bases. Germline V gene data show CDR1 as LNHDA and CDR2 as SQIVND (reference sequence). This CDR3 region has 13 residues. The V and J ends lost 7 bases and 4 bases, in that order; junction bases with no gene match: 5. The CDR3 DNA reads TGTGCCAGTACAACAGGGGTCCCAGATACGCAGTATTTT. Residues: CASTTGVPDTQYF.

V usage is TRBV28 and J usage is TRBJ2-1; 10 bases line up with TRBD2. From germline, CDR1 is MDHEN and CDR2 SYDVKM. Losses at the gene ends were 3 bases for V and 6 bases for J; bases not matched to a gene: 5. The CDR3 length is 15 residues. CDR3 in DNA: TGTGCCAGCAGTTTCCTAGCGGGAGAAGGCAATGAGCAGTTCTTC. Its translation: CASSFLAGEGNEQFF.

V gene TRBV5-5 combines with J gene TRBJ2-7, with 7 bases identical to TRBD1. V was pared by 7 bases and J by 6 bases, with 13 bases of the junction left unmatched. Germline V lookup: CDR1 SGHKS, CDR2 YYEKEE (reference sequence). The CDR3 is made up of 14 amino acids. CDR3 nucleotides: TGTGCCAGCGCAGCACCGGGACAGTTCAGCGAGCAGTACTTC. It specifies CASAAPGQFSEQYF.

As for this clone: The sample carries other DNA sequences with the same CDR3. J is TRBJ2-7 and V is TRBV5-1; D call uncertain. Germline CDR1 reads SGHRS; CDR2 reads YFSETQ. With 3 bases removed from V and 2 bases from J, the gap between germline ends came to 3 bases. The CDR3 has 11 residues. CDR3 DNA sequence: TGCGCCAGCAGCTCTACCTACGAGCAGTACTTC. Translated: CASSSTYEQYF.

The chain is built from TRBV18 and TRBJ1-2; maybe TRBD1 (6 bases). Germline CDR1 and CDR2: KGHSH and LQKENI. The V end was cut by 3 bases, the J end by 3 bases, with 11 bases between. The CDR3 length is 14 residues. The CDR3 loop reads CASSPGQSDYGYTF. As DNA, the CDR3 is TGTGCCAGCTCACCCGGACAGAGCGACTATGGCTACACCTTC. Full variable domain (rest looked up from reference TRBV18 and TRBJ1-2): NAGVMQNPRHLVRRRGQEARLRCSPMKGHSHVYWYRQLPEEGLKFMVYLQKENIIDESGMPKERFSAEFPKEGPSILRIQQVVRGDSAAYFCASSPGQSDYGYTFGSGTRLTVV.

CDR3 bases: TGTGCCAGCAGTTTAATCTCTTTTGGCAGGACTAACACTGAAGCTTTCTTT. This translates into CASSLISFGRTNTEAFF. The genes are TRBV27 and TRBJ1-1; no clear D. Germline V gives CDR1 MNHEY, CDR2 SMNVEV (reference sequence). Trimming pared 2 bases from V and 2 bases from J, leaving 18 bases between. This CDR3 comprises 17 residues.

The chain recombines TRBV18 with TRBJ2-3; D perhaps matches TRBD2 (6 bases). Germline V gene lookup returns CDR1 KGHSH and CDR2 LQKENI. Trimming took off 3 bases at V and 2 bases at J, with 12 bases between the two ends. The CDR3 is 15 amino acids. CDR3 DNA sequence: TGTGCCAGCTCACCTCCGGGACTTTCCACAGATACGCAGTATTTT. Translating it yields CASSPPGLSTDTQYF.

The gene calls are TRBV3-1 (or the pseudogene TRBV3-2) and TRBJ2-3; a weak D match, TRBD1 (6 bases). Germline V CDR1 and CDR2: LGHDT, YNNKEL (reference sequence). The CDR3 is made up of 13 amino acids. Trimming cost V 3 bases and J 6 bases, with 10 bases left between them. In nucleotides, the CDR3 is TGTGCCAGCAGCCAGGATACAGGGGATACGCAGTATTTT. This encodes CASSQDTGDTQYF.

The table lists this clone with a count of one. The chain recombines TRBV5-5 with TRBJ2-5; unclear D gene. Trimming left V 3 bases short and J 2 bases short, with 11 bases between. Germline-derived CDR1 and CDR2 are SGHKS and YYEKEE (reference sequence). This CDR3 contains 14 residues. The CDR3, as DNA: TGTGCCAGCAGCTCTAGTACACGGCAAGAGACCCAGTACTTC. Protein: CASSSSTRQETQYF.

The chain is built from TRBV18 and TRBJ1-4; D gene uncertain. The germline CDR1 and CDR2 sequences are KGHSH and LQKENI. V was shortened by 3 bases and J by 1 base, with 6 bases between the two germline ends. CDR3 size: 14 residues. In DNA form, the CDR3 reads TGTGCCAGCTCACCCTCGCGAACTAATGAAAAACTGTTTTTT. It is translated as CASSPSRTNEKLFF.

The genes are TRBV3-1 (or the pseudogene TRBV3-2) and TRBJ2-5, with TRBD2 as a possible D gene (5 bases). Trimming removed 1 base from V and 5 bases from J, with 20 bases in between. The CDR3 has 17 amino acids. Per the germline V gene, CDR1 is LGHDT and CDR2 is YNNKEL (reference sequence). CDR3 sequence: CASSQGGSGRPVETQYF. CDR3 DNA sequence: TGTGCCAGCAGCCAAGGTGGGAGTGGACGACCGGTGGAGACCCAGTACTTC.

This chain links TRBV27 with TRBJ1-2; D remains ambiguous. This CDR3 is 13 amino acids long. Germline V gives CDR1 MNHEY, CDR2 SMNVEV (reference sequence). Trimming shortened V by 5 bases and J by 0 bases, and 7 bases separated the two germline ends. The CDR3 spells CASSPSANYGYTF. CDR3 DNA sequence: TGTGCCAGCAGTCCGTCGGCTAACTATGGCTACACCTTC.

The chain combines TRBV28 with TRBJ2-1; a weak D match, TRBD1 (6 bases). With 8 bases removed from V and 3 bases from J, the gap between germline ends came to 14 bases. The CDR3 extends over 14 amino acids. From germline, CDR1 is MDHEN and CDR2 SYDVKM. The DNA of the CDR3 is TGTGCCAGCCAGGGGACGAATAGCTACAATGAGCAGTTCTTC. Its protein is CASQGTNSYNEQFF.

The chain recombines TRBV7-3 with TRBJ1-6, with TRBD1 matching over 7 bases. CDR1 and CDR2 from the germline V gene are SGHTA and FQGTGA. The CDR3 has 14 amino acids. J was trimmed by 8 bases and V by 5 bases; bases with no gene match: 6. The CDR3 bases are TGTGCCAGCAGCATGGGACAGCGGGATTCACCCCTCCACTTT. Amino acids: CASSMGQRDSPLHF.

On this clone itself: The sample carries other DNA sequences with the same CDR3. The CDR3 DNA sequence: TGTGCCAGCAGTTTAACGGGTTACGAGCAGTACTTC. Amino acid sequence: CASSLTGYEQYF. J is TRBJ2-7 and V is TRBV28; D remains unclear. This CDR3 is built from 12 residues. Germline loops: CDR1 MDHEN, CDR2 SYDVKM. V was shortened by 2 bases and J by 4 bases, with 6 bases between the two germline ends. Using reference TRBV28 and TRBJ2-7 for the parts outside the CDR3, the full variable domain is DVKVTQSSRYLVKRTGEKVFLECVQDMDHENMFWYRQDPGLGLRLIYFSYDVKMKEKGDIPEGYSVSREKKERFSLILESASTNQTSMYLCASSLTGYEQYFGPGTRLTVT.

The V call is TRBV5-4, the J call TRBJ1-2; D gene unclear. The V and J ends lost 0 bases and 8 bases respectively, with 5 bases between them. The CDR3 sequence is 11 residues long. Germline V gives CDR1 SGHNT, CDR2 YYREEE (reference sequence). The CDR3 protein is CASSLGGGYTF. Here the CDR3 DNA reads TGTGCCAGCAGCTTGGGCGGCGGCTACACCTTC.

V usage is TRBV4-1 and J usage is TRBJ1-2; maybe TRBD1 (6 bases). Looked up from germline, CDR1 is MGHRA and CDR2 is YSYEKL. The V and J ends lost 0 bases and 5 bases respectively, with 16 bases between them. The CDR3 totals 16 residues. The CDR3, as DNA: TGCGCCAGCAGCCAAGATCTCCCGGGGGGCCGGTATGGCTACACCTTC. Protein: CASSQDLPGGRYGYTF.

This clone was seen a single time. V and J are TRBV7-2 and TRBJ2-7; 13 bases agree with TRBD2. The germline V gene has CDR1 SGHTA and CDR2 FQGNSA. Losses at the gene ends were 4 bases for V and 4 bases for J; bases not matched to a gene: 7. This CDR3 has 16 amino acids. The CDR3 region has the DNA TGTGCCAGCAGCTCACGGACTAGCGGGAGCATTTACGAGCAGTACTTC. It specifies CASSSRTSGSIYEQYF.